These 21 T cell receptor beta chains share one sample of origin, sequenced in a study of blood T cell repertoires in COVID-19. Here immunoSEQ multiplex PCR was the method, and the copy in TCRdb shows in-frame clones only, minus some. The sample yields roughly 87,000 clones, around 86% seen once. The sequencing input was peripheral blood. Every receptor here comes from a man aged 40-49 years with acute or convalescent COVID-19.

V gene TRBV19 combines with J gene TRBJ1-2, with D maybe TRBD1 (5 bases). The CDR3 is 14 residues long. Germline CDR1 and CDR2: LNHDA and SQIVND (reference sequence). V was cut by 3 bases and J by 6 bases, with 14 bases left in between. The CDR3 nucleotides read TGTGCCAGTAGTATGGAAAGACAGCGCCATGGCTACACCTTC. It yields the protein CASSMERQRHGYTF.

Regarding this clone: The junction shows a germline mismatch at one end, possibly a read error. The chain recombines TRBV7-9 with TRBJ2-5, with D tentatively TRBD2 (5 bases). This CDR3 comprises 11 residues. Germline V CDR1 and CDR2: SEHNR, FQNEAQ (reference sequence). The CDR3 loop reads CASSVTSDPNF. The CDR3 nucleotides read TGTGCCAGCAGCGTCACTAGTGACCCTAACTTC.

The V and J genes are TRBV19 and TRBJ1-1; a weak D match, TRBD1 (6 bases). Germline V gives CDR1 LNHDA, CDR2 SQIVND (reference sequence). The CDR3 runs to 13 residues. V was clipped by 6 bases and J by 6 bases, with 14 bases between them. The CDR3 DNA sequence: TGTGCCAGTAGCGAACAGGGTAGGGCTGAAGCTTTCTTT. Encoded protein: CASSEQGRAEAFF.

This chain uses TRBV6-5 with TRBJ1-1, with D possibly matching TRBD1 (5 bases). This CDR3 comprises 15 residues. V lost 4 bases, J lost 5 bases, and 17 bases lay in between. Germline CDR1 reads MNHEY; CDR2 reads SVGAGI. This CDR3 is CASSSDWGVGTEAFF. The DNA of the CDR3 is TGTGCCAGCAGTTCCGATTGGGGGGTTGGTACTGAAGCTTTCTTT.

The chain recombines TRBV14 with TRBJ1-6; 8 bases match TRBD1. Germline lookup yields CDR1 SGHDN and CDR2 FVKESK. V lost 4 bases and J lost 10; bases outside the gene matches: 9. This CDR3 contains 15 residues. The CDR3: CASSLGTGPKSPLHF. The CDR3 coding sequence is TGTGCCAGCAGCCTCGGGACAGGCCCGAAATCACCCCTCCACTTT. The full variable domain, completed using reference TRBV14 and TRBJ1-6, is EAGVTQFPSHSVIEKGQTVTLRCDPISGHDNLYWYRRVMGKEIKFLLHFVKESKQDESGMPNNRFLAERTGGTYSTLKVQPAELEDSGVYFCASSLGTGPKSPLHFGNGTRLTVT.

The chain couples TRBV5-5 to TRBJ2-7, with TRBD1 as a possible D gene (6 bases). Per germline, CDR1 SGHKS and CDR2 YYEKEE (reference sequence). The CDR3 length is 13 residues. The ends were cut back, 2 bases at V and 3 bases at J, with 9 bases in the middle. CDR3 in amino acids: CASSFPGDYEQYF. The CDR3 DNA follows: TGTGCCAGCAGCTTTCCAGGGGACTACGAGCAGTACTTC.

The chain is built from TRBV5-6 and TRBJ2-7; the match to TRBD1 covers 9 bases. Germline V gene data show CDR1 as SGHDT and CDR2 as YYEEEE. The CDR3 is made up of 15 amino acids. The ends lost 0 bases at V and 3 bases at J; junction bases unmatched: 4. CDR3 sequence: CASSLVDRGVYEQYF. The CDR3 DNA reads as TGTGCCAGCAGCTTGGTGGACAGGGGAGTCTACGAGCAGTACTTC.

This chain joins TRBV6-5 and TRBJ2-7; possibly TRBD1 for D (5 bases). The length of the CDR3 is 13 residues. The germline V gene encodes CDR1 MNHEY and CDR2 SVGAGI. Between the trimmed V and J ends, which lost 2 bases and 5 bases, there was a span of 10 bases. The CDR3 DNA reads TGTGCCAGCAGTTACAGCAGGGTCAACGAGCAGTACTTC. It is translated as CASSYSRVNEQYF.

This clone was seen only once. The rearrangement joins TRBV19 to TRBJ2-1, with 7 bases matching TRBD2. There are 13 residues in the CDR3. Germline lookup yields CDR1 LNHDA and CDR2 SQIVND (reference sequence). V shed 7 bases, J shed 5 bases, and the junction held 5 bases outside the gene matches. The CDR3 DNA is TGTGCCAGTACCGGGAGGTCAAACAATGAGCAGTTCTTC. It encodes CASTGRSNNEQFF.

The J gene is TRBJ1-1, the V gene TRBV7-9; no firm D call. The CDR3 is 14 amino acids. The germline V and J ends were trimmed by 5 bases and 5 bases, with 15 bases remaining between them. CDR1 SEHNR and CDR2 FQNEAQ come from the germline V gene (reference sequence). Here the CDR3 reads CASSQGRMGTEAFF. The CDR3 DNA is TGTGCCAGCAGCCAAGGGAGGATGGGGACTGAAGCTTTCTTT.

The V call is TRBV18, the J call TRBJ2-7; 9 bases line up with TRBD1. The CDR3 runs 16 residues. V shed 6 bases and J 7 bases; nucleotides not matched to a gene: 16. Germline V gives CDR1 KGHSH, CDR2 LQKENI. The CDR3 region is CASSPTLGQGSGEQYF. CDR3 DNA sequence: TGTGCCAGCTCCCCCACGCTGGGACAGGGTTCAGGGGAGCAGTACTTC.

The chain employs TRBV5-5 and TRBJ2-3; D not certain. This CDR3 contains 15 residues. Germline values: CDR1 SGHKS, CDR2 YYEKEE (reference sequence). V was pared by 2 bases and J by 2 bases, with 12 bases between. CDR3 nucleotide sequence: TGTGCCAGCAGCTTCTGGCTCCCCTTCACAGATACGCAGTATTTT. It specifies CASSFWLPFTDTQYF. The full variable domain, in which reference TRBV5-5 and TRBJ2-3 provide the parts outside the CDR3, is DAGVTQSPTHLIKTRGQQVTLRCSPISGHKSVSWYQQVLGQGPQFIFQYYEKEERGRGNFPDRFSARQFPNYSSELNVNALLLGDSALYLCASSFWLPFTDTQYFGPGTRLTVL.

The CDR3 region has the DNA TGTGCCATCAGCAAAGTAGCGGGGGGGCGTGGCACCGGGGAGCTGTTTTTT. Protein product: CAISKVAGGRGTGELFF. V is TRBV10-3 and J is TRBJ2-2, with TRBD2 matching over 11 bases. Germline values: CDR1 ENHRY, CDR2 SYGVKD. CDR3 length: 17 residues. The V gene end was trimmed by 6 bases and the J gene end by 4 bases; junction bases not matched to a gene: 10.

The V gene is TRBV18, the J gene TRBJ1-2; maybe TRBD1 (6 bases). From germline, CDR1 is KGHSH and CDR2 LQKENI. The CDR3 length is 17 residues. The V and J ends lost 6 bases and 0 bases respectively, with 20 bases between them. The CDR3 sequence: CASSPRQETSPNYGYTF. The CDR3 DNA is TGTGCCAGCTCCCCCCGACAGGAAACTTCACCTAACTATGGCTACACCTTC.

The chain has TRBV7-9 and TRBJ2-5; D unclear. The V gene's germline CDR1 is SEHNR and CDR2 FQNEAQ (reference sequence). CDR3 size: 11 residues. Trimming removed 4 bases at V and 4 bases at J, with 4 bases between. Written as DNA, the CDR3 is TGTGCCAGCAGCTCAGGAGAGACCCAGTACTTC. It specifies CASSSGETQYF.

This clone was recorded a few times. CDR3 DNA: TGTGCCACCCGACAGGGGCTATATGGCTACACCTTC. The encoded protein is CATRQGLYGYTF. The chain carries TRBV6-5 and TRBJ1-2, with 8 nucleotides matching TRBD1. There are 12 residues in the CDR3. The germline gives CDR1 MNHEY, CDR2 SVGAGI. Losses at the gene ends were 10 bases for V and 5 bases for J; bases not matched to a gene: 6.

The gene calls are TRBV5-5 and TRBJ2-7; maybe TRBD1 (5 bases). The V gene's germline CDR1 is SGHKS and CDR2 YYEKEE (reference sequence). The length of the CDR3 is 15 residues. Trimming shortened V by 2 bases and J by 0 bases, and 12 bases separated the two germline ends. CDR3 DNA: TGTGCCAGCAGCTTTCAGGGTCGGGCCTCCTACGAGCAGTACTTC. This encodes CASSFQGRASYEQYF.

The chain links TRBV6-5 to TRBJ2-1, with TRBD1 identical over 10 bases. The CDR3 is 16 amino acids. Trimming took 1 base from V and 5 from J; bases not matched to a gene: 5. Looked up from germline, CDR1 is MNHEY and CDR2 is SVGAGI. The CDR3 DNA reads as TGTGCCAGCAGTTACTTAACCGGGACAGGGGACAATGAGCAGTTCTTC. Residues: CASSYLTGTGDNEQFF.

This chain connects TRBV6-6 to TRBJ2-2; D gene ambiguous. The CDR3 is made up of 14 amino acids. V shed 5 bases and J shed 5 bases, with 12 bases lying between them. In germline, CDR1 is MNHNY, CDR2 SVGAGI (reference sequence). The CDR3: CASSPSQATGELFF. In DNA, the CDR3 is TGTGCCAGCAGTCCCTCCCAAGCTACCGGGGAGCTGTTTTTT.

The CDR3 loop reads CSVEMGSGSFGNEQFF. The CDR3 DNA reads TGCAGCGTTGAGATGGGTAGCGGGAGCTTCGGGAATGAGCAGTTCTTC. The chain employs TRBV29-1 and TRBJ2-1; 9 nucleotides line up with TRBD2. V dropped 3 bases and J dropped 7; count of bases not matched to a gene: 13. The length of the CDR3 is 16 residues. The germline CDR1 and CDR2 sequences are SQVTM and ANQGSEA.

In its sample, this clone was seen many times. This chain joins TRBV3-1 (or the pseudogene TRBV3-2) and TRBJ1-5; the D gene is possibly TRBD1 (6 bases). The V end lost 3 bases, the J end lost 4 bases, and 7 bases lay between the germline ends. This CDR3 comprises 13 residues. The germline V gene has CDR1 LGHDT and CDR2 YNNKEL (reference sequence). The CDR3 DNA follows: TGTGCCAGCAGCCAGGGGGCAAATCAGCCCCAGCATTTT. This encodes CASSQGANQPQHF.